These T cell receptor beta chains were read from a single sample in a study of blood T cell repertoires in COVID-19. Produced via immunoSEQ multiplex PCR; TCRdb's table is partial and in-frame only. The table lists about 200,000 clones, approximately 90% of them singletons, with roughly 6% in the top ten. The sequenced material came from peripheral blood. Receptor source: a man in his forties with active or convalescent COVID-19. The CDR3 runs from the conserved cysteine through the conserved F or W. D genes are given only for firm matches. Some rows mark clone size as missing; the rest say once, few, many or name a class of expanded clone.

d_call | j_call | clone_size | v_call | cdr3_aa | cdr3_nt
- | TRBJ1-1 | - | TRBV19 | CASKYRELGNTEAFF | TGTGCCAGCAAATACAGGGAGTTAGGGAACACTGAAGCTTTCTTT
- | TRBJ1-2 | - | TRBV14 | CASSQAGVWAGYTF | TGTGCCAGCAGCCAAGCCGGGGTCTGGGCTGGCTACACCTTC
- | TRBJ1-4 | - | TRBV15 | CATSRGQKDEKLFF | TGTGCCACCAGCAGAGGGCAGAAAGATGAAAAACTGTTTTTT
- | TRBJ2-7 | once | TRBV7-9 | CASSPYPTSSYEQYF | TGTGCCAGCAGCCCCTACCCTACGAGCTCCTACGAGCAGTACTTC
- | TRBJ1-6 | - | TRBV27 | CASSPGLDNSPLHF | TGTGCCAGCAGTCCCGGGTTAGATAATTCACCCCTCCACTTT
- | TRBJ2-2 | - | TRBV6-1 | CASSENPGSTGELFF | TGTGCCAGCAGTGAAAACCCGGGGAGCACCGGGGAGCTGTTTTTT
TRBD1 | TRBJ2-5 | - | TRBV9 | CASSVVETGGGQETQYF | TGTGCCAGCAGCGTAGTGGAGACAGGGGGTGGGCAAGAGACCCAGTACTTC
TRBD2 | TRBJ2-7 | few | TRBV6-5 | CASRAPSPSGYEQYF | TGTGCCAGCAGGGCCCCTTCGCCTAGCGGCTACGAGCAGTACTTC
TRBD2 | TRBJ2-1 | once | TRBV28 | CASRTSGEYNEQFF | TGTGCCAGCCGGACTAGCGGGGAATACAATGAGCAGTTCTTC
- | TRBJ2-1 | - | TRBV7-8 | CASSLIDLSHEQFF | TGTGCCAGCAGCCTAATTGACTTGTCCCATGAGCAGTTCTTC
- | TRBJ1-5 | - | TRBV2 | CASRFQGTISNQPQHF | TGTGCCAGCAGGTTCCAAGGGACAATAAGCAATCAGCCCCAGCATTTT
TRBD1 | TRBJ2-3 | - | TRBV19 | CASSPPTGLRDTQYF | TGTGCCAGTAGTCCTCCGACAGGGTTAAGAGATACGCAGTATTTT
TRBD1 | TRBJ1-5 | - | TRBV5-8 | CASSLLTGDVSQPQHF | TGTGCCAGCAGCTTACTTACAGGGGATGTGAGTCAGCCCCAGCATTTT
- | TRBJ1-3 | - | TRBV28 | CASSSRGYNGNTIYF | TGTGCCAGCAGTTCACGAGGGTATAACGGAAACACCATATATTTT
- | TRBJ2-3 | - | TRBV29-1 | CSVDQTDTQYF | TGCAGCGTTGACCAGACAGATACGCAGTATTTT
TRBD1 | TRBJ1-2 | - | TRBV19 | CASSLGPTGALGYTF | TGTGCCAGTAGTTTAGGCCCGACAGGGGCTCTGGGCTACACCTTC
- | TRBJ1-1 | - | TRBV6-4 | CASSDSSWREAFF | TGTGCCAGCAGTGACTCAAGCTGGCGGGAAGCTTTCTTT
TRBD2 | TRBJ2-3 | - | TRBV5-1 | CASSLAPVLAGADTQYF | TGCGCCAGCAGCTTGGCGCCCGTACTAGCGGGAGCGGATACGCAGTATTTT
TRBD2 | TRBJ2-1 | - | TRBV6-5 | CASTLSGRATEQFF | TGTGCCAGCACCCTCAGCGGGAGGGCGACGGAGCAGTTCTTC
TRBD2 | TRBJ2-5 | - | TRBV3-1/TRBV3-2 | CASSQDRGGVSGKTQYF | TGTGCCAGCAGCCAAGATCGGGGAGGGGTGAGTGGAAAGACCCAGTACTTC
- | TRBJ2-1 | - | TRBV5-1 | CASSLEGPYNEQFF | TGCGCCAGCAGCTTGGAGGGGCCATACAATGAGCAGTTCTTC
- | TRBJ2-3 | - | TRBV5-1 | CASRGGSTDTQYF | TGCGCCAGCAGGGGGGGTAGCACAGATACGCAGTATTTT
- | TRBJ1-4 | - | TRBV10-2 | CASGGGNEKLFF | TGCGCCAGCGGCGGGGGTAATGAAAAACTGTTTTTT
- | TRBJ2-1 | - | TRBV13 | CASSQLAGEQFF | TGTGCCAGCAGCCAACTAGCTGGTGAGCAGTTCTTC
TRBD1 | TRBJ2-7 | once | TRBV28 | CASSWGDRGLSYEQYF | TGTGCCAGCAGCTGGGGGGACAGGGGGCTCTCCTACGAGCAGTACTTC
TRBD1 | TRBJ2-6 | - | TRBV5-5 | CASSYLQGGGNVLTF | TGTGCCAGCAGCTATCTACAGGGGGGTGGCAACGTCCTGACTTTC
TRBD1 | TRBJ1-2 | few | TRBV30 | CAWSELGDSYGYTF | TGTGCCTGGAGTGAACTAGGGGACAGCTATGGCTACACCTTC
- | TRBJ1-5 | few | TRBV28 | CASSPPGGGIFNQPQHF | TGTGCCAGCAGTCCCCCCGGGGGGGGGATTTTTAATCAGCCCCAGCATTTT
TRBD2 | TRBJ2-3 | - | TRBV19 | CASSIGSGSTDTQYF | TGTGCCAGTAGTATAGGTAGCGGGAGCACAGATACGCAGTATTTT
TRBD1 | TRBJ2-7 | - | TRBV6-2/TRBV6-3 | CASSSPAGTAPPIGF | TGTGCCAGCAGTTCCCCGGCTGGGACAGCCCCTCCAATCGGCTTC
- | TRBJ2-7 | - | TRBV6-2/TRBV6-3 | CASSYPVWEQYF | TGTGCCAGCAGTTACCCGGTGTGGGAGCAGTACTTC
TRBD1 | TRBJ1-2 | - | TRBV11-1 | CASSEGQGAYGYTF | TGTGCCAGCAGCGAGGGACAGGGGGCGTATGGCTACACCTTC
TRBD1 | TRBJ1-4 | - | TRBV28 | CASSLLRQGREKLFF | TGTGCCAGCAGTTTACTCCGACAGGGTCGGGAAAAACTGTTTTTT
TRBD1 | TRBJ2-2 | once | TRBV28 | CASSPRQGARTGELFF | TGTGCCAGCAGTCCAAGACAGGGGGCGCGGACCGGGGAGCTGTTTTTT
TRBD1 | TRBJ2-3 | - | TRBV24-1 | CATSVGRQGTDTQYF | TGTGCCACCAGTGTGGGGAGACAGGGAACAGATACGCAGTATTTT
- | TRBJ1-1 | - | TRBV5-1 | CASRPPGGDTEAFF | TGCGCCAGCAGACCTCCGGGTGGCGACACTGAAGCTTTCTTT
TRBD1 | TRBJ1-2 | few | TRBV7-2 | CASSPGQGNYGYTF | TGTGCCAGCAGCCCGGGACAGGGCAACTATGGCTACACCTTC
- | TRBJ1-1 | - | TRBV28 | CASSFASGGGTEAFF | TGTGCCAGCAGTTTCGCCTCGGGAGGGGGCACTGAAGCTTTCTTT
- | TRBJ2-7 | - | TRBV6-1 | CASSEVPGPTYEQYF | TGTGCCAGCAGTGAAGTTCCAGGGCCAACCTACGAGCAGTACTTC
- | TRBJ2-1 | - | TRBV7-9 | CASSYPIGGSSYNEQFF | TGTGCCAGCAGCTATCCGATCGGCGGAAGCTCCTACAATGAGCAGTTCTTC
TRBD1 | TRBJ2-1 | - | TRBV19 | CASSRQGVSIVSGEQFF | TGTGCCAGTAGCCGGCAGGGGGTATCAATCGTGAGTGGTGAGCAGTTCTTC
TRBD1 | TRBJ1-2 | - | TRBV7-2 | CASSPNLDRDKTF | TGTGCCAGCAGCCCCAACCTCGACAGGGATAAGACCTTC
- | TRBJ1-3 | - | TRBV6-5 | CASSYQGFSGNTIYF | TGTGCCAGCAGTTACCAGGGGTTCTCTGGAAACACCATATATTTT
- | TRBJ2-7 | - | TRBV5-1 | CASSLRDEQYF | TGCGCCAGCAGCCTCAGGGACGAGCAGTACTTC
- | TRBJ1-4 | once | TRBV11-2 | CASSFLTGGGEKLFF | TGTGCCAGCAGCTTTCTCACAGGCGGGGGTGAAAAACTGTTTTTT
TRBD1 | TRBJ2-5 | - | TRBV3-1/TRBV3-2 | CASSPTDRVGLQETQYF | TGTGCCAGCAGCCCCACCGACAGGGTTGGGCTCCAAGAGACCCAGTACTTC
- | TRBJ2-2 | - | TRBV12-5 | CASGSQGNTGELFF | TGTGCTAGTGGTTCCCAGGGTAACACCGGGGAGCTGTTTTTT
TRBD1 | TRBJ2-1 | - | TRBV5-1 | CASSAGDRVNEQFF | TGCGCCAGCAGCGCGGGGGACAGGGTCAATGAGCAGTTCTTC
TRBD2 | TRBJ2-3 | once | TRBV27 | CASWPTGTSGNTQYF | TGTGCCAGCTGGCCAACCGGGACTAGCGGTAATACGCAGTATTTT
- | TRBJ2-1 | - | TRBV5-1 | CASSTRGAGSLTGSYNEQFF | TGCGCCAGCAGCACTCGAGGGGCGGGAAGCCTGACGGGCTCCTACAATGAGCAGTTCTTC
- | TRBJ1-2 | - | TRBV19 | CASMQAGSYGYTF | TGTGCCAGTATGCAGGCGGGAAGCTATGGCTACACCTTC
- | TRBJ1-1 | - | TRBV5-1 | CASSLARNTEAFF | TGCGCCAGCAGCTTGGCCAGGAACACTGAAGCTTTCTTT
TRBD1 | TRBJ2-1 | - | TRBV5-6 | CASSFLDRDNNEQFF | TGTGCCAGCAGCTTTTTAGACAGGGACAACAATGAGCAGTTCTTC
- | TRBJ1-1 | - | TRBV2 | CASSETRNTEAFF | TGTGCCAGCAGTGAGACAAGGAACACTGAAGCTTTCTTT
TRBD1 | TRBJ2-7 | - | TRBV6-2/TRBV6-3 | CASSTAGTGAVFAYEQYF | TGTGCCAGCAGTACCGCCGGGACAGGGGCCGTATTCGCCTACGAGCAGTACTTC
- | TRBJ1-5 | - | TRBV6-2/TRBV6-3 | CASSYSKRNSNQPQHF | TGTGCCAGCAGTTACTCTAAGAGGAATAGCAATCAGCCCCAGCATTTT
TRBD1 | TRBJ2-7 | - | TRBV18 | CASPRHRGLYEQYF | TGTGCCAGCCCGCGACACAGGGGCCTCTACGAGCAGTACTTC
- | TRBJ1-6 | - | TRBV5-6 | CASSNGGSARVNSPLHF | TGTGCCAGCAGCAACGGGGGGTCAGCAAGAGTGAATTCACCCCTCCACTTT
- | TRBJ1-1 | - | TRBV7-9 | CASSQTTGNTEAFF | TGTGCCAGCAGCCAAACGACGGGGAACACTGAAGCTTTCTTT
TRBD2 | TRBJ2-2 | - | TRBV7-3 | CASSLYPGLAGSSTGELFF | TGTGCCAGCAGCTTATACCCGGGACTAGCGGGGTCAAGCACCGGGGAGCTGTTTTTT